The 27 T cell receptor beta chains in this list originate from one sample, sequenced in a study of T cells in tuberculosis. Libraries were prepared by immunoSEQ multiplex PCR; TCRdb keeps only in-frame clonotypes and omits some of them. The data show about 33,000 clones, roughly nine tenths seen once. As for time point: new active TB diagnosis, blood taken before or within 7 days of starting treatment. The sample was PBMCs, taken at tuberculosis diagnosis. These TCRs come from an adult with tuberculosis. Some clones in this sample may be carry-over from other donors' samples.

This chain links TRBV6-5 with TRBJ2-7; TRBD1 agrees at 7 bases. Germline CDR1 is MNHEY and CDR2 is SVGAGI. The CDR3 covers 14 residues. Losses at the gene ends were 5 bases for V and 0 bases for J; bases not matched to a gene: 4. CDR3 sequence reads: CASSPRQGSYEQYF. In DNA, the CDR3 is TGTGCCAGCAGTCCACGACAGGGCTCCTACGAGCAGTACTTC.

This rearrangement joins TRBV10-1 to TRBJ2-3; D uncertain. From germline, CDR1 is WNHNN and CDR2 SYGVQD (reference sequence). Trimming took off 2 bases at V and 0 bases at J, with 6 bases between the two ends. The CDR3 runs to 14 residues. CDR3: CASSEQSSTDTQYF. The DNA of the CDR3 is TGCGCCAGCAGTGAGCAGTCTAGCACAGATACGCAGTATTTT.

The chain joins TRBV18 to TRBJ2-7; D is perhaps TRBD2 (6 bases). Per germline, CDR1 KGHSH and CDR2 LQKENI. The germline V and J ends were trimmed by 2 bases and 3 bases, with 11 bases remaining between them. CDR3 length equals 14 residues. The CDR3 loop is CASSPGIAVYEQYF. Written as DNA, the CDR3 is TGTGCCAGCTCACCAGGAATAGCGGTCTACGAGCAGTACTTC.

J is TRBJ1-2 and V is TRBV21-1; TRBD1 is the table's D call and was not checked against the DNA. TRBV21-1 is a pseudogene locus. The CDR3 has 16 residues. In DNA, the CDR3 is TGTGCCAGCAGCAATGGGGACAGGGTAGATAACTATGGCTACACCTTC. It encodes CASSNGDRVDNYGYTF.

This CDR3 is CAVGGFGELFF. Here the CDR3 DNA reads TGTGCCGTTGGGGGGTTCGGGGAGCTGTTTTTT. The chain joins TRBV6-5 to TRBJ2-2; a weak D match, TRBD2 (6 bases). Looked up from germline, CDR1 is MNHEY and CDR2 is SVGAGI. V lost 11 bases, J lost 7 bases, and 11 bases lay in between. CDR3 size: 11 residues.

The rearrangement uses TRBV2 and TRBJ1-6, with TRBD1 matching over 7 bases. Germline V lookup: CDR1 SNHLY, CDR2 FYNNEI. The CDR3 is 13 residues long. V gave up 7 bases and J gave up 7 bases; unmatched junction bases: 4. CDR3 sequence: CASIDRENSPLHF. For the CDR3, the DNA is TGTGCCAGCATCGACAGGGAGAATTCACCCCTCCACTTT.

This clone has only a few counts. The chain carries TRBV30 and TRBJ1-2, with D uncertain. The CDR3 is made up of 13 amino acids. CDR1 and CDR2 from the germline V gene are GTSNPN and SVGIG (reference sequence). V gave up 3 bases and J gave up 4 bases, with 12 bases separating them. In nucleotides, the CDR3 is TGTGCCTGGAGCGTAGGAGCAATCTATGGCTACACCTTC. Translated, it gives CAWSVGAIYGYTF.

V and J are TRBV2 and TRBJ2-4, with TRBD1 as a possible D gene (6 bases). Germline assignment: CDR1 SNHLY and CDR2 FYNNEI. V shed 4 bases and J shed 0 bases, with 16 bases lying between them. The CDR3 runs 17 residues. CDR3 region: CASSATSGALAKNIQYF. The CDR3 region has the DNA TGTGCCAGCAGTGCGACCTCAGGGGCCTTAGCCAAAAACATTCAGTACTTC. The full variable domain, in which reference TRBV2 and TRBJ2-4 provide the parts outside the CDR3, is EPEVTQTPSHQVTQMGQEVILRCVPISNHLYFYWYRQILGQKVEFLVSFYNNEISEKSEIFDDQFSVERPDGSNFTLKIRSTKLEDSAMYFCASSATSGALAKNIQYFGAGTRLSVL.

V is TRBV4-2 and J is TRBJ1-1; TRBD1 matches at 9 bases. The CDR3 contains 15 residues. Germline V lookup: CDR1 LGHNA, CDR2 YNFKEQ. Germline trimming cut 1 base from V and 2 bases from J; bases unmatched to any gene: 2. CDR3 sequence: CASSQGGQGNTEAFF. CDR3 DNA sequence: TGTGCCAGCAGCCAAGGGGGACAGGGAAACACTGAAGCTTTCTTT.

The V call is TRBV10-3, the J call TRBJ1-2, with TRBD1 matching over 8 bases. Trimming removed 10 bases from V and 0 bases from J; junction bases left unmatched: 7. The germline CDR1 and CDR2 sequences are ENHRY and SYGVKD. The CDR3 extends over 14 amino acids. CDR3 amino acids: CASLDRDSNYGYTF. CDR3 sequence (DNA): TGTGCCAGCCTGGACAGGGATTCTAACTATGGCTACACCTTC.

The chain links TRBV2 to TRBJ2-7, with a possible D match to TRBD2 (6 bases). Between the trimmed V and J ends, which lost 6 bases and 3 bases, there was a span of 18 bases. The germline CDR1 and CDR2 sequences are SNHLY and FYNNEI. This CDR3 has 15 amino acids. DNA of the CDR3: TGTGCCAGCAGCCAGACCAGGGACTCAAACTACGAGCAGTACTTC. Translated: CASSQTRDSNYEQYF. The variable domain in full, with the rest retrieved from reference TRBV2 and TRBJ2-7, is EPEVTQTPSHQVTQMGQEVILRCVPISNHLYFYWYRQILGQKVEFLVSFYNNEISEKSEIFDDQFSVERPDGSNFTLKIRSTKLEDSAMYFCASSQTRDSNYEQYFGPGTRLTVT.

The V call is TRBV6-5, the J call TRBJ1-4; maybe TRBD1 (5 bases). Trimming took 2 bases from V and 1 from J, leaving 8 bases between them. This CDR3 spans 15 amino acids. Per germline, CDR1 MNHEY and CDR2 SVGAGI. The CDR3 coding sequence is TGTGCCAGCAGTTACGACAGTTTAACTAATGAAAAACTGTTTTTT. Translating it yields CASSYDSLTNEKLFF.

This chain uses TRBV6-5 with TRBJ2-1; D gene uncertain. CDR3 length: 15 amino acids. Germline V gene lookup returns CDR1 MNHEY and CDR2 SVGAGI. Trimming removed 0 bases from V and 3 bases from J, with 9 bases in between. The CDR3, as DNA: TGTGCCAGCAGTTACTCGGATAGCTTCTACAATGAGCAGTTCTTC. Protein product: CASSYSDSFYNEQFF.

In nucleotides, the CDR3 is TGTGCCAGCAGCCAAGGGACAGGGGCCAAAAACATTCAGTACTTC. Protein sequence: CASSQGTGAKNIQYF. The chain has TRBV7-2 and TRBJ2-4, with 9 bases that match TRBD1. Germline V gives CDR1 SGHTA, CDR2 FQGNSA. The length of the CDR3 is 15 residues. The junction had 3 bases not matched to a gene; V was cut back by 5 bases and J by 1 base.

The V gene is TRBV5-1, the J gene TRBJ1-2, with a tentative D call TRBD1 (5 bases). The V gene lost 5 bases and the J gene lost 4 bases, with 12 bases spanning the gap. CDR3 length equals 13 residues. Germline assignment: CDR1 SGHRS and CDR2 YFSETQ. The CDR3 loop is CASRGGALYGYTF. The CDR3, as DNA: TGCGCCAGCAGAGGAGGGGCCCTCTATGGCTACACCTTC.

The chain joins TRBV11-2 to TRBJ2-2, with D possibly being TRBD1 (6 bases). Trimming shortened V by 2 bases and J by 4 bases, and 14 bases separated the two germline ends. This CDR3 is 16 amino acids long. Germline CDR1 reads SGHAT; CDR2 reads FQNNGV. CDR3 region: CASSLSGTRLTGELFF. CDR3 nucleotides: TGTGCCAGCAGCTTATCCGGGACAAGACTCACCGGGGAGCTGTTTTTT. Using reference TRBV11-2 and TRBJ2-2 for the parts outside the CDR3, the full variable domain is EAGVAQSPRYKIIEKRQSVAFWCNPISGHATLYWYQQILGQGPKLLIQFQNNGVVDDSQLPKDRFSAERLKGVDSTLKIQPAKLEDSAVYLCASSLSGTRLTGELFFGEGSRLTVL.

The chain uses TRBV5-8 and TRBJ1-4; a possible D gene is TRBD1 (5 bases). The germline gives CDR1 SGHTS, CDR2 YDEGEE. The CDR3 length is 12 residues. The V end was cut by 4 bases, the J end by 8 bases, with 9 bases between. The CDR3 DNA reads as TGTGCCAGCAGCCCTAACAGGGAAAAACTGTTTTTT. This codes for CASSPNREKLFF.

V gene TRBV7-9 combines with J gene TRBJ2-1, with TRBD2 identical over 14 bases. The CDR3 totals 18 residues. V shed 5 bases, J shed 4 bases, and the junction held 10 bases outside the gene matches. The germline CDR1 and CDR2 sequences are SEHNR and FQNEAQ (reference sequence). The CDR3 reads CASSPRTSGGSRYNEQFF. The CDR3 nucleotides read TGTGCCAGCAGCCCGCGGACTAGCGGGGGGTCGAGGTACAATGAGCAGTTCTTC.

The V call is TRBV23-1, the J call TRBJ2-3; a weak D match, TRBD2 (6 bases). TRBV23-1 qualifies as an ORF whose function is uncertain. The CDR3 totals 15 residues. Trimming pared 3 bases from V and 5 bases from J, leaving 15 bases between. CDR3 sequence: CASSHYRVEGDTQYF. CDR3 DNA: TGCGCCAGCAGTCATTATCGGGTGGAGGGAGATACGCAGTATTTT.

This chain connects TRBV10-1 to TRBJ2-2; 8 positions match TRBD2. The junction had 8 bases not matched to a gene; V was cut back by 2 bases and J by 0 bases. CDR1 is WNHNN, CDR2 SYGVQD, per germline (reference sequence). CDR3 size: 18 residues. The CDR3 nucleotides are TGCGCCAGCAGTGAGCCGCTAGCGGGCCGCGCGAACACCGGGGAGCTGTTTTTT. Translated: CASSEPLAGRANTGELFF.

The chain uses TRBV4-1 and TRBJ2-3, with 9 nucleotides matching TRBD2. The CDR3 has 18 residues. Germline V gene data show CDR1 as MGHRA and CDR2 as YSYEKL. Trimming cost V 2 bases and J 5 bases; bases outside gene matches: 14. The CDR3 sequence: CASSQRGEVRGGRDTQYF. CDR3 sequence (DNA): TGCGCCAGCAGCCAAAGGGGTGAAGTGCGGGGGGGGAGAGATACGCAGTATTTT.

The chain links TRBV7-2 to TRBJ1-4; 7 bases agree with TRBD1. Losses at the gene ends were 5 bases for V and 3 bases for J; bases not matched to a gene: 3. The CDR3 loop spans 14 amino acids. Germline V gene data show CDR1 as SGHTA and CDR2 as FQGNSA. The CDR3 reads CASSPGQPNEKLFF. CDR3 nucleotides: TGTGCCAGCAGCCCGGGACAGCCTAATGAAAAACTGTTTTTT.

This clone occurred once. For the CDR3, the DNA is TGTGCCAGTAGTATCTCGGGGCAGGGGGCGCGTAATGAGCAGTTCTTC. As protein: CASSISGQGARNEQFF. The chain uses TRBV19 and TRBJ2-1; 8 bases fit TRBD1. Per the germline V gene, CDR1 is LNHDA and CDR2 is SQIVND (reference sequence). V lost 3 bases and J lost 7; bases outside the gene matches: 11. The CDR3 covers 16 residues. The whole variable domain, filled in from reference TRBV19 and TRBJ2-1, reads DGGITQSPKYLFRKEGQNVTLSCEQNLNHDAMYWYRQDPGQGLRLIYYSQIVNDFQKGDIAEGYSVSREKKESFPLTVTSAQKNPTAFYLCASSISGQGARNEQFFGPGTRLTVL.

By proportion, this clone is medium-sized (0.01 to 0.1%). The chain is built from TRBV19 and TRBJ1-6, with a tentative D call TRBD1 (5 bases). CDR1 and CDR2 from the germline V gene are LNHDA and SQIVND (reference sequence). Trimming removed 6 bases at V and 7 bases at J, with 10 bases between. This CDR3 has 13 residues. In nucleotides, the CDR3 is TGTGCCAGTAGAAGCAGACAGAATTCACCCCTCCACTTT. Its protein is CASRSRQNSPLHF.

The chain has TRBV5-3 and TRBJ2-3; D is possibly TRBD2 (7 bases). TRBV5-3 falls under the ORF class, with uncertain function. V shed 5 bases and J shed 0 bases, with 16 bases lying between them. The CDR3 contains 16 residues. CDR3 in DNA: TGTGCCAGAAGACTGGGGGGGCAGTACAGCACAGATACGCAGTATTTT. Protein product: CARRLGGQYSTDTQYF.

The V gene is TRBV11-2, the J gene TRBJ2-2, with D possibly matching TRBD2 (5 bases). The CDR3 sequence is 15 residues long. Per germline, CDR1 SGHAT and CDR2 FQNNGV. The V end lost 5 bases, the J end lost 0 bases, and 10 bases lay between the germline ends. The DNA for the CDR3 is TGTGCCAGCAGCCCTTACGGGGCGAACACCGGGGAGCTGTTTTTT. This codes for CASSPYGANTGELFF.

The chain carries TRBV6-5 and TRBJ2-7, with D possibly being TRBD1 (8 bases). The CDR3 runs to 14 residues. Germline CDR1 reads MNHEY; CDR2 reads SVGAGI. V was clipped by 6 bases and J by 6 bases, with 18 bases between them. DNA for the CDR3: TGTGCCAGCAGCCCGGGGGGACAGGAGGGCGAGCAGTACTTC. Amino acid sequence: CASSPGGQEGEQYF.